The TCR beta chain under discussion was sequenced for a study of T cells in localized non-small cell lung cancer. Notes on this clone: As yet, its antigen is unknown.

Here immunoSEQ multiplex PCR was the method, and the copy in TCRdb shows in-frame clones only, minus some. This sample has around 30,000 clones, with approximately 90% found just once. Study-wide results and caveats: When the top 100 tumor clones were examined, a median roughly 62 of them also appeared in the adjacent lung, which was paired and uninvolved.

The V and J ends lost 0 bases and 6 bases respectively, with 8 bases between them. The CDR3 is made up of 14 amino acids. The germline V gene encodes CDR1 ENHRY and CDR2 SYGVKD. The sequences come from peripheral blood, collected before any cancer treatment. The rearrangement joins TRBV10-3 to TRBJ2-2, with a weak D call TRBD1 (6 bases). This receptor was taken from a female donor older than 55 with stage I lung adenocarcinoma. CDR3 sequence: CAISESNRAGELFF. Written as DNA, the CDR3 is TGTGCCATCAGTGAGTCTAACAGGGCCGGGGAGCTGTTTTTT.